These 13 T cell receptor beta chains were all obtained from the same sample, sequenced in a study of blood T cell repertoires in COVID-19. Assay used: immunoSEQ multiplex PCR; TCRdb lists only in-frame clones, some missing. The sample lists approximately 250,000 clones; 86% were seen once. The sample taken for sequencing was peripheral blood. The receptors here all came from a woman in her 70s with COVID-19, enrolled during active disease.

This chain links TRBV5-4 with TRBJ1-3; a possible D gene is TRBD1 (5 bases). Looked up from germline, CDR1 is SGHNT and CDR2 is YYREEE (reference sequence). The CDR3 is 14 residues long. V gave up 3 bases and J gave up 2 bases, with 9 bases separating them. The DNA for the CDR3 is TGTGCCAGCAGCTACGGGGGACCTGGAAACACCATATATTTT. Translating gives CASSYGGPGNTIYF.

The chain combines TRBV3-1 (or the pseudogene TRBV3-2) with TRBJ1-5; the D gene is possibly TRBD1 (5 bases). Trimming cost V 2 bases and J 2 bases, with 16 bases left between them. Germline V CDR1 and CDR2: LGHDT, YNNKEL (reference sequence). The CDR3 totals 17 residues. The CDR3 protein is CASSQTGGAGGNQPQHF. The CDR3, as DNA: TGTGCCAGCAGCCAAACTGGGGGAGCGGGGGGCAATCAGCCCCAGCATTTT.

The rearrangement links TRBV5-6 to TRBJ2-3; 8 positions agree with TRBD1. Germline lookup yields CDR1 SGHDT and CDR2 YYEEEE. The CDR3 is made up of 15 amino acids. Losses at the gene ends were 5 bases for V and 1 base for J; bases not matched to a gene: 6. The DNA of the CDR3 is TGTGCCAGCAGAATAGACAGGGGCCGCACAGATACGCAGTATTTT. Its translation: CASRIDRGRTDTQYF.

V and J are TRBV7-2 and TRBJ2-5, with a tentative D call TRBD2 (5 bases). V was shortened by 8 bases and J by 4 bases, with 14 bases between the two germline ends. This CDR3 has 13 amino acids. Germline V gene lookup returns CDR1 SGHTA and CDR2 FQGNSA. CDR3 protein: CASATTSLETQYF. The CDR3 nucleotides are TGTGCCAGCGCAACCACTAGTCTAGAGACCCAGTACTTC.

CDR3 DNA sequence: TGTGCCAGCAGCCCTAGGACTAGCGGGGACTCCTACGAGCAGTACTTC. Protein: CASSPRTSGDSYEQYF. The V gene is TRBV13, the J gene TRBJ2-7; 12 bases are a match to TRBD2. Per germline, CDR1 PRHDT and CDR2 FYEKMQ (reference sequence). V lost 5 bases, J lost 0 bases, and 5 bases stayed unmatched. The CDR3 length is 16 residues.

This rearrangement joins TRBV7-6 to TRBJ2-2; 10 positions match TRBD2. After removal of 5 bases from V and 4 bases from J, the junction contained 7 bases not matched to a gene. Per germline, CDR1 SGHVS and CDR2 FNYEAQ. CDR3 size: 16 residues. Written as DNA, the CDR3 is TGTGCCAGCAGCCTACCAGCGGGAGGGTTCACCGGGGAGCTGTTTTTT. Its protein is CASSLPAGGFTGELFF.

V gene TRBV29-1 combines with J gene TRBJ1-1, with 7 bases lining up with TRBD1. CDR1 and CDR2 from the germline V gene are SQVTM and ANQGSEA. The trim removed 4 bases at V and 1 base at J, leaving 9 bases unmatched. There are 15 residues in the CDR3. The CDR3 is CSVATYRGENTEAFF. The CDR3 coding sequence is TGCAGCGTTGCAACTTACAGGGGAGAGAACACTGAAGCTTTCTTT.

The CDR3 bases are TGTGCCAGCAGGGCCGGGTATCAGCCCCAGCATTTT. Protein sequence: CASRAGYQPQHF. The chain recombines TRBV28 with TRBJ1-5, with unresolved D. The CDR3 runs to 12 residues. The V gene lost 6 bases and the J gene lost 5 bases, with 8 bases spanning the gap. The V gene's germline CDR1 is MDHEN and CDR2 SYDVKM.

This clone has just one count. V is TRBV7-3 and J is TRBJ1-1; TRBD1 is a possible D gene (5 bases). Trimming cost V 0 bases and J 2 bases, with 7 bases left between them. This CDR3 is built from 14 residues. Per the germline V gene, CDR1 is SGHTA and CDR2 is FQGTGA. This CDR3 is CASSLTGANTEAFF. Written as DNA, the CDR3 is TGTGCCAGCAGCTTAACAGGGGCTAACACTGAAGCTTTCTTT.

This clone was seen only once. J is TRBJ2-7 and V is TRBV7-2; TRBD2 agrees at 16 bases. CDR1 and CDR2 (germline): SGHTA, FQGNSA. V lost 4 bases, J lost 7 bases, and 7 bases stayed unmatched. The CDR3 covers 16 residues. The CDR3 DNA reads TGTGCCAGCAGCTACGGGACTAGCGGGGGGGCCGGAGAGCAGTACTTC. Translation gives CASSYGTSGGAGEQYF.

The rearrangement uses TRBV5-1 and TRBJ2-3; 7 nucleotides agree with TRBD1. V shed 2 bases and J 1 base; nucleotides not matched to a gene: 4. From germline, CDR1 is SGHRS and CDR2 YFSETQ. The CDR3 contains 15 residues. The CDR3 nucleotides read TGCGCCAGCAGCTTAGAGGGGGCTGGCACAGATACGCAGTATTTT. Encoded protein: CASSLEGAGTDTQYF.

CDR3 in amino acids: CAFRVFKNTEAFF. The DNA of the CDR3 is TGTGCCTTCAGGGTTTTTAAGAACACTGAAGCTTTCTTT. The chain employs TRBV30 and TRBJ1-1, with D maybe TRBD1 (5 bases). The V and J ends lost 7 bases and 1 base respectively, with 13 bases between them. Germline loops: CDR1 GTSNPN, CDR2 SVGIG (reference sequence). This CDR3 has 13 residues.

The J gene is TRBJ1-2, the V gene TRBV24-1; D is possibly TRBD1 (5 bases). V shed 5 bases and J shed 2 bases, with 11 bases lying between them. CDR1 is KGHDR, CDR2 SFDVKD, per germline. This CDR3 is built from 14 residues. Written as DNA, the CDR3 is TGTGCCACCAGTGTGCAGGGCCTCAACTATGGCTACACCTTC. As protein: CATSVQGLNYGYTF.